The rows below give T cell receptor beta chains drawn from one sample of a study of regulatory T cells in long-lasting Graves disease. TCRdb re-analysed the multiplex PCR reads in MiXCR, keeping a single row per CDR3 protein. Of 250,000 to 300,000 distinct CDR3 sequences listed, approximately 20% are singletons. These data also featured in a second study, about T cells in Graves' hyperthyroidism and ophthalmopathy.

The specimen comprised peripheral blood mononuclear cells (PBMCs), sampled at new diagnosis, from a patient treated with antithyroid drugs. The receptor set was obtained from a woman aged 30 to 39 with Graves disease. Each CDR3 is given with its conserved first and last residue. D genes are given only for firm matches. Clone size is shown for a subset of rows, as once, few, many or a class of expanded clone.

TRBJ2-5	.	TRBV20-1	.	TGCAGTGCTAGCGGGGTTTTTGGAGAGACCCAGTACTTC	CSASGVFGETQYF
TRBJ1-6	.	TRBV27	many	TGTGCCAGCAGTTTAACGGGCGGGTGGGTTAATTCACCCCTCCACTTT	CASSLTGGWVNSPLHF
TRBJ1-1	.	TRBV30	.	TGTGCCTGGAGTAGACAGGTCAACACTGAAGCTTTCTTT	CAWSRQVNTEAFF
TRBJ2-1	TRBD2	TRBV7-9	.	TGTGCCAGCAGCCCCGGCGGGAGGGTTGAGTTCTTC	CASSPGGRVEFF
TRBJ2-7	.	TRBV2	many	TGTGCCAGCAGTGACGCCAGGAATTACGAGCAGTACTTC	CASSDARNYEQYF
TRBJ1-6	.	TRBV9	.	TGTGCCAGCAGCAAGCTGGGAGGGTGGGATTCACCCCTCCACTTT	CASSKLGGWDSPLHF
TRBJ1-5	.	TRBV6-1	many	TGTGCCAGCAGTGACGGCCCAGGTGTCCAGCCCCAGCATTTT	CASSDGPGVQPQHF
TRBJ2-7	TRBD1	TRBV3-1	many	TGTGCCAGCAGCCAAGTTGTACAGGGGATCAACGAGCAGTACTTC	CASSQVVQGINEQYF
TRBJ1-3	.	TRBV5-4	many	TGTGCCAGCAGCTTGATCGGGGCTGGAAACACCATATATTTT	CASSLIGAGNTIYF
TRBJ1-1	.	TRBV19	few	TGTGCCAGTAGTATATCCCAAGGTGGGTTTGCTTTCTTT	CASSISQGGFAFF
TRBJ2-5	TRBD2	TRBV12-3/TRBV12-4	many	TGTGCCAGCAGTTCTTGGCGGGGGACGGGTGGGGAGACCCAGTACTTC	CASSSWRGTGGETQYF
TRBJ2-5	.	TRBV19	.	TGTGCCAGTAGTGACGGACAGTACCAAGAGACCCAGTACTTC	CASSDGQYQETQYF
TRBJ1-5	.	TRBV19	many	TGTGCCAGTAGTATAGATCTATGGGCAGGGGCCACGCATTTT	CASSIDLWAGATHF
TRBJ1-2	.	TRBV28	many	TGTGCCCAAGGGGGGGTCTATGGCTACACCTTC	CAQGGVYGYTF
TRBJ1-2	TRBD1	TRBV9	few	TGTGCCAGCAGCGAGGGACAGCCCTATGGCTACACCTTC	CASSEGQPYGYTF
TRBJ1-1	TRBD1	TRBV11-2	many	TGTGCCAGCAGCTTAACCCGGACAGGGCAGGGGACTGAAGCTTTCTTT	CASSLTRTGQGTEAFF
TRBJ1-2	.	TRBV4-1	.	TGCGCCAGCAGCCCTCACCGACGGTGGGGTTATGGCTACACCTTC	CASSPHRRWGYGYTF
TRBJ1-1	TRBD1	TRBV3-1	.	TGTGCCAGCAGCCCCGGACAGGGGGCGCGTACTGAAGCTTTCTTT	CASSPGQGARTEAFF
TRBJ2-7	.	TRBV5-1	many	TGCGCCAGCAGCTTGGGAGACAGGTACTCCTACGAGCAGTACTTC	CASSLGDRYSYEQYF
TRBJ2-1	TRBD2	TRBV20-1	many	TGCAGTGCTAGAGTTTTAAGGGTCGAGCGGGGGTCCTACAATGAGCAGTTCTTC	CSARVLRVERGSYNEQFF
TRBJ1-1	.	TRBV6-2/TRBV6-3	many	TGTGCCAGCATTGAGGTTCGAGGTGACGCTTTCTTT	CASIEVRGDAFF
TRBJ1-5	.	TRBV6-1	many	TGTGCCAGCAGTACCGATCACTTTGACCCCAGGTCCTATCAGCCCCAGCATTTT	CASSTDHFDPRSYQPQHF
TRBJ2-7	.	TRBV20-1	many	TGCAGTGCGAATTTTCCATCAGGGGGCGGGGGTTACGAGCAGTACTTC	CSANFPSGGGGYEQYF
TRBJ2-7	.	TRBV2	many	TGTGCCAGCAGTCAAGTCTCGGGATCCTACGAGCAGTACTTC	CASSQVSGSYEQYF
TRBJ1-1	.	TRBV12-3/TRBV12-4	many	TGTGCCAGCAGTTTAGATCGGGGGGCGGGGGCTTCCGGCACTGAAGCTTTCTTT	CASSLDRGAGASGTEAFF
TRBJ1-4	TRBD1	TRBV18	many	TGTGCCAGCTCACCACGACAGGGGTATGGAAAACTGTTTTTT	CASSPRQGYGKLFF
TRBJ2-7	TRBD2	TRBV6-1	.	TGTGCCAGCAGTGAAGGAGGGGGACTAGCGGATCTTAGCTCCTACGAGCAGTACTTC	CASSEGGGLADLSSYEQYF
TRBJ2-7	.	TRBV7-9	once	TGTGCCAGCACCCCTCCGGGGAGGGGGTCCTATCGCGAGCAGTACTTC	CASTPPGRGSYREQYF
TRBJ2-2	.	TRBV27	many	TGTGCCAGCACCCTAAAGGCCTCCTCCGGGGAGCTGTTTTTT	CASTLKASSGELFF
TRBJ1-2	.	TRBV7-9	many	TGTGCCAGCAGCTCCCCTTCAAGGGTAGGGGGCTACACCTTC	CASSSPSRVGGYTF
TRBJ1-6	.	TRBV28	many	TGTGCCATCCAGAGACAGGATAATTCACCCCTCCACTTT	CAIQRQDNSPLHF
TRBJ2-7	TRBD2	TRBV29-1	many	TGCAGCGTAGCGGGACGAAGGGCGGCCGAGCAGTACTTC	CSVAGRRAAEQYF
TRBJ1-5	.	TRBV6-1	few	TGTGCCAGCAGTAACCGGCCTAATCAGCCCCAGCATTTT	CASSNRPNQPQHF
TRBJ2-7	.	TRBV10-3	many	TGTGCCATCAGTGAGTGGCTCGAGCAGTACTTC	CAISEWLEQYF
TRBJ2-7	.	TRBV3-1	many	TGTGCCAGCAGCCCCGCTTGGGCAGTCGAGCAGTACTTC	CASSPAWAVEQYF
TRBJ2-1	.	TRBV6-5	many	TGTGCCAGCAGTTTCCAGGGCAATGAGCAGTTCTTC	CASSFQGNEQFF
TRBJ1-1	.	TRBV5-4	.	TGTGCCAGCAGCTTAGGGGCCGGGCCCAGTAAAGCTTTCTTT	CASSLGAGPSKAFF
TRBJ2-1	TRBD1	TRBV5-6	many	TGTGCCAGCCTCAGGGGGTCCTACAATGAGCAGTTCTTC	CASLRGSYNEQFF
TRBJ1-2	.	TRBV4-1	many	TGCGCCAGCAGCCAAGAGGCTCAAAACTATGGCTACACCTTC	CASSQEAQNYGYTF
TRBJ2-1	.	TRBV6-2/TRBV6-3	few	TGTGCCAGCAGTCCATCAGACAATGAGCAGTTCTTC	CASSPSDNEQFF
TRBJ1-2	.	TRBV6-1	.	TGTGCCAGCAAGTTGGTGGGCCCCTATGGCTACACCTTC	CASKLVGPYGYTF
TRBJ2-2	.	TRBV5-1	many	TGCGCCAGCAGCAATGGCCTAAGGGGTCTAACCGGGGAGCTGTTTTTT	CASSNGLRGLTGELFF
TRBJ1-6	.	TRBV4-1	many	TGCGCCAGCAGCCACGGGGGAGAGGGACGGGTCTATAATTCACCCCTCCACTTT	CASSHGGEGRVYNSPLHF
TRBJ1-3	.	TRBV6-2/TRBV6-3	many	TGTGCCAGCAGTCCTTCAGGGCGCCGTGGAAACACCATATATTTT	CASSPSGRRGNTIYF
TRBJ2-2	.	TRBV27	many	TGTGCCAGCAGTCCCCGGGACACAATCACCGGGGAGCTGTTTTTT	CASSPRDTITGELFF
TRBJ1-5	.	TRBV6-2/TRBV6-3	.	TGTGCCAGCAGTTACTCTGGGGGCAATCAGCCCCAACATTTT	CASSYSGGNQPQHF
TRBJ2-5	TRBD2	TRBV20-1	.	TGCAGTGCTAGAGAACTAGCGGGGGCCGGGGAGACCCAGTACTTC	CSARELAGAGETQYF
TRBJ2-7	.	TRBV13	many	TGTGCCAGCAGCCTCCATCCTACCTACGAGCAGTACTTC	CASSLHPTYEQYF
TRBJ2-5	.	TRBV9	many	TGTGCCAGCAGCGCTCCGGAAGAGACCCAGTACTTC	CASSAPEETQYF
TRBJ2-7	TRBD1	TRBV3-1	many	TGTGCCAGCAGCCAAAACAGGGGCGAGCAGTACTTC	CASSQNRGEQYF
TRBJ2-2	TRBD2	TRBV7-2	many	TGTGCCAGCAGCTTAAGTGTTATGACTAGCGTATCCGGGGAGCTGTTTTTT	CASSLSVMTSVSGELFF